This TCR beta chain was sequenced in a study of T and B cells in COVID-19 patients. TRB was amplified from approximately 250-500 ng of blood genomic DNA. This CDR3 spans 13 amino acids. Germline CDR1 reads MNHEY; CDR2 reads SVGEGT. V lost 10 bases and J lost 0, with 12 bases in between. Multiplex PCR with BIOMED2 TRB-A/B primer pools amplified TRB rearrangements. MiXCR, applied by TCRdb to the multiplex PCR reads, yields one record per CDR3 protein. The table lists 15,000 or so distinct CDR3 sequences, 28% of them singletons. This clonotype was detected only a few times. This TCR came from a human donor who had recovered from COVID-19. The sequenced sample was blood. This rearrangement joins TRBV6-2 or TRBV6-3 to TRBJ2-5; D ambiguous. The CDR3 reads CATDRGNQETQYF. As DNA, the CDR3 is TGTGCCACCGACCGTGGTAACCAAGAGACCCAGTACTTC.